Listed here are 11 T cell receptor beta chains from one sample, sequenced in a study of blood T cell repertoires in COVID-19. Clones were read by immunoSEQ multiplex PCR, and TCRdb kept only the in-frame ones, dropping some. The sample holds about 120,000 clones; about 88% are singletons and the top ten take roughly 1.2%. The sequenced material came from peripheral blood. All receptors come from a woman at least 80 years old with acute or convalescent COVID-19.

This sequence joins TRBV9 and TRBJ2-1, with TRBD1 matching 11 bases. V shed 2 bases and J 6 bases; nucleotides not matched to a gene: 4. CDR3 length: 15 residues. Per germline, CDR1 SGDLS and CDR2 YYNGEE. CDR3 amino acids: CASSVSGTGGNEQFF. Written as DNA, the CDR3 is TGTGCCAGCAGCGTCTCAGGGACAGGGGGCAATGAGCAGTTCTTC. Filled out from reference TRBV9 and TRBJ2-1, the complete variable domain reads DSGVTQTPKHLITATGQRVTLRCSPRSGDLSVYWYQQSLDQGLQFLIQYYNGEERAKGNILERFSAQQFPDLHSELNLSSLELGDSALYFCASSVSGTGGNEQFFGPGTRLTVL.

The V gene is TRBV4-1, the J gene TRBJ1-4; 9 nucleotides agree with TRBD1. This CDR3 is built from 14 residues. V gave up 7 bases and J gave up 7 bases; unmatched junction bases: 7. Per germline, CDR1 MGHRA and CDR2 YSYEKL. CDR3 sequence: CASTPGQGSEKLFF. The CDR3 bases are TGCGCCAGCACCCCGGGACAGGGAAGTGAAAAACTGTTTTTT.

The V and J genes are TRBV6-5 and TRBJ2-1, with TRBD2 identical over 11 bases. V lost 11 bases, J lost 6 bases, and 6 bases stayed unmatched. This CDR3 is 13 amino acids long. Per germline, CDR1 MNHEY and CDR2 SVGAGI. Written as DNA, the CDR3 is TGTGCCTCACACCTAGCGGGAGGCAATGAGCAGTTCTTC. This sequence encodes CASHLAGGNEQFF.

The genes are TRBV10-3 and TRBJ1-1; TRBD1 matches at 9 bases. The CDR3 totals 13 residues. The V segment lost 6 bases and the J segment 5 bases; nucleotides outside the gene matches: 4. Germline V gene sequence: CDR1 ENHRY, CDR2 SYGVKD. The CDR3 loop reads CAISQQGATEAFF. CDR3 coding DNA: TGTGCCATCAGCCAACAGGGGGCGACTGAAGCTTTCTTT.

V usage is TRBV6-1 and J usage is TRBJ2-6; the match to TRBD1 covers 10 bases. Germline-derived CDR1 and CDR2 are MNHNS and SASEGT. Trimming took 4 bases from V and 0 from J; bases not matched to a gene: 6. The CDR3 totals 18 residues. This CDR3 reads CASSGRTGGTSGANVLTF. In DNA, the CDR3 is TGTGCCAGCAGTGGGAGGACAGGGGGAACCTCTGGGGCCAACGTCCTGACTTTC.

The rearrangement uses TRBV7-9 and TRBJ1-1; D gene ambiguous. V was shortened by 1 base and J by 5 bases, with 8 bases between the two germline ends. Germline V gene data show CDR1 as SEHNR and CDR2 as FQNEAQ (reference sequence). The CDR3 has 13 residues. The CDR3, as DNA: TGTGCCAGCAGCTTAGTTGCCGAGACTGAAGCTTTCTTT. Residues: CASSLVAETEAFF.

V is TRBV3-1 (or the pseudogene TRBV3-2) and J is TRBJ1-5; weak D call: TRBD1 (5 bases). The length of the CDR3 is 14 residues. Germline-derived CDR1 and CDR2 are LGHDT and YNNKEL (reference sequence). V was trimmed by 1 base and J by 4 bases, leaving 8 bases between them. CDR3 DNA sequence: TGTGCCAGCAGCCAAGTCAGGGATAATCAGCCCCAGCATTTT. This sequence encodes CASSQVRDNQPQHF.

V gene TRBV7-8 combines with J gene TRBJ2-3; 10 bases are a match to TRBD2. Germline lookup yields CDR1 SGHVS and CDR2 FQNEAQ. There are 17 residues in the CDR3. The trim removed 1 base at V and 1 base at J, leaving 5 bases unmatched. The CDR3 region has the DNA TGTGCCAGCAGCTTAGGGGGTGGGACTAGCGGCACAGATACGCAGTATTTT. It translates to CASSLGGGTSGTDTQYF.

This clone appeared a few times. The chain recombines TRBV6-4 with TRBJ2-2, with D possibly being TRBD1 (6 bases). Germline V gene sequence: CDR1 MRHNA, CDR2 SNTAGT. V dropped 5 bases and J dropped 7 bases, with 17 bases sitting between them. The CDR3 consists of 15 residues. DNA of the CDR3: TGTGCCAGCAGTAGCTCGCGGCAGGGGAACGGGGAGCTGTTTTTT. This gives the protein CASSSSRQGNGELFF.

The CDR3 coding sequence is TGCGCCAGCAGCTTGGTACCCAGCTCTGGAAACACCATATATTTT. Amino acids: CASSLVPSSGNTIYF. The chain has TRBV5-1 and TRBJ1-3; no clear D gene. The CDR3 extends over 15 amino acids. Germline CDR1 reads SGHRS; CDR2 reads YFSETQ. V lost 0 bases to trimming and J lost 0 bases, with 7 bases between them. The variable domain in full, with the rest retrieved from reference TRBV5-1 and TRBJ1-3, is KAGVTQTPRYLIKTRGQQVTLSCSPISGHRSVSWYQQTPGQGLQFLFEYFSETQRNKGNFPGRFSGRQFSNSRSEMNVSTLELGDSALYLCASSLVPSSGNTIYFGEGSWLTVV.

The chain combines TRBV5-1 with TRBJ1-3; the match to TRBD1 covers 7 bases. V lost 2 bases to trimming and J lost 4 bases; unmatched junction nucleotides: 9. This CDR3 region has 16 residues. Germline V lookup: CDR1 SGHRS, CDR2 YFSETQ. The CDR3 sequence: CASSLEGASIGNTIYF. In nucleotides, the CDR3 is TGCGCCAGCAGCTTAGAGGGGGCGAGCATCGGAAACACCATATATTTT.